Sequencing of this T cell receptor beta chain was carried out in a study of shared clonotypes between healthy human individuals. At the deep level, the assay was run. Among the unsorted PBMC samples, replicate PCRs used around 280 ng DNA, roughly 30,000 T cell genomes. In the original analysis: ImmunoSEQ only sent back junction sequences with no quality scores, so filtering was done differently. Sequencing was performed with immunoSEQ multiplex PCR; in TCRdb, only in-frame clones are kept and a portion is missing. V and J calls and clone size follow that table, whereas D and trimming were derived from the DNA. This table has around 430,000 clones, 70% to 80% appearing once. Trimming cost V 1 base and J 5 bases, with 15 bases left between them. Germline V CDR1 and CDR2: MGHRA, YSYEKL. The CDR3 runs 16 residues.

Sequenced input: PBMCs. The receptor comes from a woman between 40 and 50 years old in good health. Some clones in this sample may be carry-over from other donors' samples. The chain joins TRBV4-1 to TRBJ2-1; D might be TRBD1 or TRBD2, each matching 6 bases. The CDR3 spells CASSQGKARGHNEQFF. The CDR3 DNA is TGCGCCAGCAGCCAAGGAAAGGCCCGGGGGCACAATGAGCAGTTCTTC.